These T cell receptor beta chains were read from a single sample in a study of naive and memory T cell subsets. TCRdb re-called the UMI-ligation and nested PCR reads through MiXCR, storing one row per CDR3 protein. The sample lists around 160,000 distinct CDR3 sequences; approximately 15% were seen once. Sequencing was performed on naive CD4+ T cells from blood. The receptor set was obtained from a human donor in good health. Each CDR3 is given with its conserved first and last residue. The D gene is left open where the match is weak. Expanded clones get a size class; other rows say once, few or many, or leave the size out.

TRBV19,many,NA,TRBJ2-7,CASSSQGDGPYEQYF,TGTGCCAGTAGTTCCCAAGGGGACGGACCCTACGAGCAGTACTTC
TRBV10-2,NA,NA,TRBJ1-1,CASSELGTEAFF,TGCGCCAGCAGTGAGCTTGGCACTGAAGCTTTCTTT
TRBV20-1,NA,TRBD2,TRBJ2-7,CSASPGLAGGHSYEQYF,TGCAGTGCATCCCCGGGACTAGCGGGAGGCCACTCCTACGAGCAGTACTTC
TRBV7-2,many,NA,TRBJ2-5,CASSPRPQQETQYF,TGTGCCAGCAGCCCGCGTCCGCAGCAAGAGACCCAGTACTTC
TRBV3-1,NA,TRBD1,TRBJ2-2,CASSRRGQTNTGELFF,TGTGCCAGCAGCCGCAGGGGACAGACGAACACCGGGGAGCTGTTTTTT
TRBV29-1,NA,NA,TRBJ2-1,CSASRDLNNEQFF,TGCAGCGCGTCCCGGGACCTTAACAATGAGCAGTTCTTC
TRBV28,NA,NA,TRBJ2-7,CASSPPGSGSSYEQYF,TGTGCCAGCAGTCCCCCGGGGAGCGGCAGCTCCTACGAGCAGTACTTC
TRBV6-1,few,NA,TRBJ2-1,CASSECRREQFF,TGTGCCAGCAGTGAATGCCGACGGGAGCAGTTCTTC
TRBV2,NA,NA,TRBJ2-6,CAIQSGSSGANVLTF,TGTGCCATCCAGTCGGGATCCTCTGGGGCCAACGTCCTGACTTTC
TRBV27,few,NA,TRBJ2-3,CASPTGYTDTQYF,TGTGCCAGCCCTACAGGGTACACAGATACGCAGTATTTT
TRBV5-1,NA,NA,TRBJ2-2,CASSLEAGELFF,TGCGCCAGCAGCTTGGAAGCCGGGGAGCTGTTTTTT
TRBV20-1,few,NA,TRBJ1-1,CSATRRNTEAFF,TGCAGTGCCACGCGTAGGAACACTGAAGCTTTCTTT
TRBV19,NA,TRBD1,TRBJ2-1,CASSGPGQTYVRLFF,TGTGCCAGTAGTGGACCGGGACAGACTTACGTCCGGCTGTTCTTC
TRBV20-1,few,NA,TRBJ1-5,CSAREGGNQPQHF,TGCAGTGCTAGAGAGGGAGGGAATCAGCCCCAGCATTTT
TRBV7-7,few,TRBD2,TRBJ2-2,CASSPGLAAAITGELFF,TGTGCCAGCAGCCCGGGACTAGCGGCTGCGATAACCGGGGAGCTGTTTTTT
TRBV25-1,NA,NA,TRBJ2-3,CASSELGQTGADTQYF,TGTGCCAGCAGTGAATTGGGTCAAACGGGCGCAGATACGCAGTATTTT
TRBV2,few,TRBD1,TRBJ2-1,CASPKMGQGFFFGGNEQFF,TGTGCCAGCCCCAAGATGGGACAGGGGTTCTTCTTCGGCGGCAATGAGCAGTTCTTC
TRBV7-2,few,NA,TRBJ1-5,CASSKQEGGNQPQHF,TGTGCCAGCAGCAAACAGGAGGGTGGCAATCAGCCCCAGCATTTT
TRBV6-5,few,TRBD1,TRBJ2-1,CASTNPAGGNEQFF,TGTGCCAGCACCAACCCAGCAGGGGGCAATGAGCAGTTCTTC
TRBV28,few,NA,TRBJ2-6,CASSNGGGANVLTF,TGTGCCAGCAGCAACGGGGGTGGGGCCAACGTCCTGACTTTC
TRBV5-1,few,TRBD2,TRBJ2-1,CASSLLGTSGSGEQFF,TGCGCCAGCAGCCTACTCGGGACTAGCGGGAGCGGTGAGCAGTTCTTC
TRBV12-3/TRBV12-4,few,NA,TRBJ2-3,CASSFIRVGDTQYF,TGTGCCAGCAGTTTCATCAGGGTGGGAGATACGCAGTATTTT
TRBV6-2/TRBV6-3,few,NA,TRBJ2-1,CASSYFPSASYEQFF,TGTGCCAGCAGTTACTTTCCTAGCGCAAGTTATGAGCAGTTCTTC
TRBV19,few,TRBD1,TRBJ2-1,CASSTTGQGANEQFF,TGTGCCAGTAGTACCACAGGACAGGGGGCGAATGAGCAGTTCTTC
TRBV28,NA,NA,TRBJ2-3,CATIDTGTDTQYF,TGTGCCACCATAGACACCGGCACAGATACGCAGTATTTT
TRBV2,NA,NA,TRBJ1-5,CASTKVSRGGQPQHF,TGTGCCAGCACCAAAGTCTCCAGGGGCGGTCAGCCCCAGCATTTT
TRBV9,NA,TRBD1,TRBJ2-6,CASSGTGGSGANVLTF,TGTGCCAGCAGTGGGACAGGGGGCTCTGGGGCCAACGTCCTGACTTTC
TRBV24-1,NA,TRBD1,TRBJ1-5,CATSDPAQGPEQPQHF,TGTGCCACCAGTGATCCCGCACAGGGGCCGGAACAGCCCCAGCATTTT
TRBV5-5,NA,NA,TRBJ1-4,CASSFDSYNEKLFF,TGTGCCAGCAGCTTTGACAGCTATAATGAAAAACTGTTTTTT
TRBV24-1,NA,NA,TRBJ2-1,CATSDREPPEGEQFF,TGTGCCACCAGTGATCGGGAGCCTCCCGAGGGTGAGCAGTTCTTC
TRBV5-1,NA,NA,TRBJ2-1,CASSLSAAKYNEQFF,TGCGCCAGCAGCTTGTCAGCGGCGAAGTACAATGAGCAGTTCTTC
TRBV11-2,NA,TRBD2,TRBJ2-4,CASSLGGTSHSNIQYF,TGTGCCAGCAGCTTAGGGGGGACTAGTCATTCAAACATTCAGTACTTC
TRBV5-1,many,TRBD2,TRBJ2-7,CASSQMTSGSYEQYF,TGCGCCAGCAGCCAGATGACTAGCGGGAGCTACGAGCAGTACTTC
TRBV7-6,few,NA,TRBJ2-5,CASSWSGTYKETQYF,TGTGCCAGCAGCTGGAGTGGGACTTACAAAGAGACCCAGTACTTC
TRBV29-1,many,TRBD2,TRBJ2-1,CSVDIFGSGNYNEQFF,TGCAGCGTTGACATCTTTGGTAGCGGGAATTACAATGAGCAGTTCTTC
TRBV18,few,TRBD2,TRBJ2-7,CASSPSRPREAYEQYF,TGTGCCAGCTCACCCAGTCGGCCGCGGGAGGCCTACGAGCAGTACTTC
TRBV9,NA,NA,TRBJ2-3,CASSVEPGRTDTQYF,TGTGCCAGCAGCGTAGAGCCAGGGCGCACAGATACGCAGTATTTT
TRBV7-2,few,TRBD2,TRBJ2-5,CASSKSGREGETQYF,TGTGCCAGCAGCAAGAGCGGGAGAGAGGGAGAGACCCAGTACTTC
TRBV20-1,NA,NA,TRBJ1-5,CSAREDSLNQPQHF,TGCAGTGCTAGGGAGGACAGCTTAAATCAGCCCCAGCATTTT
TRBV18,few,NA,TRBJ2-5,CASSPPLVASRETQYF,TGTGCCAGCTCACCACCGTTGGTTGCGAGCAGGGAGACCCAGTACTTC
TRBV5-1,many,NA,TRBJ2-1,CASSLRSYNEQFF,TGCGCCAGCAGCTTGCGATCCTACAATGAGCAGTTCTTC
TRBV6-1,once,NA,TRBJ1-1,CASTEGFWGTEAFF,TGTGCCAGCACCGAAGGTTTTTGGGGAACTGAAGCTTTCTTT
TRBV20-1,NA,NA,TRBJ2-3,CSARVTGADTQYF,TGCAGTGCTAGAGTGACCGGGGCAGATACGCAGTATTTT
TRBV28,NA,NA,TRBJ1-5,CASSFPMGNQPQHF,TGTGCCAGCAGTTTCCCCATGGGCAATCAGCCCCAGCATTTT
TRBV6-6,NA,NA,TRBJ2-5,CASSYAETQYF,TGTGCCAGCAGTTACGCAGAGACCCAGTACTTC
TRBV5-1,NA,NA,TRBJ1-2,CASSLVVGALLPLTF,TGCGCCAGCAGCTTGGTGGTAGGAGCGCTGCTTCCTTTGACCTTC
TRBV28,few,TRBD1,TRBJ2-7,CASSLTGIEEQYF,TGTGCCAGCAGTCTGACAGGGATAGAAGAGCAGTACTTC
TRBV6-1,NA,NA,TRBJ1-1,CASSEASSRTEAFF,TGTGCCAGCAGTGAAGCGAGTTCTCGGACTGAAGCTTTCTTT
TRBV12-3/TRBV12-4,NA,TRBD1,TRBJ2-1,CASSLRDRGSVF,TGTGCCAGCAGTTTAAGGGACAGGGGTAGCGTCTTC
TRBV10-3,NA,TRBD2,TRBJ2-4,CAISERWASGSFKNIQYF,TGTGCCATCAGTGAGAGGTGGGCTAGCGGGAGCTTCAAGAACATTCAGTACTTC
TRBV20-1,NA,NA,TRBJ2-2,CSARVGTRENTGELFF,TGCAGTGCTAGAGTCGGAACGCGGGAGAACACCGGGGAGCTGTTTTTT
TRBV7-9,few,NA,TRBJ2-5,CASSQRGQETQYF,TGTGCCAGCAGCCAGAGGGGACAAGAGACCCAGTACTTC
TRBV7-2,NA,NA,TRBJ2-7,CASSLGGVPYEQYF,TGTGCCAGCAGCTTAGGAGGAGTTCCCTACGAGCAGTACTTC
TRBV6-5,NA,NA,TRBJ2-1,CASSYVGGNEQFF,TGTGCCAGCAGTTACGTGGGGGGAAATGAGCAGTTCTTC
TRBV27,NA,NA,TRBJ2-3,CASGPFPGAGDTQYF,TGCGCTAGTGGGCCCTTCCCGGGAGCCGGAGATACGCAGTATTTT
TRBV3-1,few,NA,TRBJ1-1,CASTTGLFTEAFF,TGTGCCAGCACTACAGGGTTGTTCACTGAAGCTTTCTTT
TRBV4-3,NA,NA,TRBJ1-5,CASSQDPSQPQHF,TGCGCCAGCAGCCAAGATCCGTCACAGCCCCAGCATTTT
TRBV20-1,many,TRBD1,TRBJ2-7,CSARELGQGNEQYF,TGCAGTGCTAGAGAACTCGGACAGGGTAACGAGCAGTACTTC
TRBV20-1,NA,TRBD2,TRBJ2-3,CSAKLAGGQDTQYF,TGCAGTGCGAAGCTAGCGGGAGGGCAAGATACGCAGTATTTT
TRBV9,NA,TRBD1,TRBJ2-2,CTSRDRDNTGELFF,TGTACCAGCAGGGACAGGGATAACACCGGGGAGCTGTTTTTT